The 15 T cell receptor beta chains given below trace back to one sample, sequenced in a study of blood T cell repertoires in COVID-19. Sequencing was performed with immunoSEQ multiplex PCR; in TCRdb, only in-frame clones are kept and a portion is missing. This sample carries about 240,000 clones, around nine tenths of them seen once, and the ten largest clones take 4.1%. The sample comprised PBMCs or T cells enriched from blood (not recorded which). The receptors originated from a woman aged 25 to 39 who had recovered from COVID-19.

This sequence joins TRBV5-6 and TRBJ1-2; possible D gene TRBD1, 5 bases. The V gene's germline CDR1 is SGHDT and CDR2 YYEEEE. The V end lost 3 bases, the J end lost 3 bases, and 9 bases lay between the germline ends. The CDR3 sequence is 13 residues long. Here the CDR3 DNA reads TGTGCCAGCAGCTGGGGCAGGGACTATGGCTACACCTTC. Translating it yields CASSWGRDYGYTF. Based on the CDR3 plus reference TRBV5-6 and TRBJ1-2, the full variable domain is DAGVTQSPTHLIKTRGQQVTLRCSPKSGHDTVSWYQQALGQGPQFIFQYYEEEERQRGNFPDRFSGHQFPNYSSELNVNALLLGDSALYLCASSWGRDYGYTFGSGTRLTVV.

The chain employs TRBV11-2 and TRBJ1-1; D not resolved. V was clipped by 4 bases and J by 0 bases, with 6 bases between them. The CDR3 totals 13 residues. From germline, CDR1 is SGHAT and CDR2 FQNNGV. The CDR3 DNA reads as TGTGCCAGCAGCTCCACTATGAACACTGAAGCTTTCTTT. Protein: CASSSTMNTEAFF.

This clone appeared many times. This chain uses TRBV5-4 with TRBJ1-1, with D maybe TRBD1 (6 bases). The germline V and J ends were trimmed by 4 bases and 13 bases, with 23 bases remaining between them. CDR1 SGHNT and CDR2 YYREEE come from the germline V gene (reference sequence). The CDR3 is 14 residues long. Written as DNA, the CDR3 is TGTGCCAGCAGCCGGGGCCCAGGGGCCGCCCAGGTTTTCTTT. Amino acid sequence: CASSRGPGAAQVFF.

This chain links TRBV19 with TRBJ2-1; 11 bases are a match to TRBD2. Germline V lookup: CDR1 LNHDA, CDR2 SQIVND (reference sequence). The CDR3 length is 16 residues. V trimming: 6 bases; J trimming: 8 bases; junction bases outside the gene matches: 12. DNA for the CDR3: TGTGCCAGTAGCTCCAGTTATAGCGGGAGGGCCCATGAGCAGTTCTTC. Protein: CASSSSYSGRAHEQFF.

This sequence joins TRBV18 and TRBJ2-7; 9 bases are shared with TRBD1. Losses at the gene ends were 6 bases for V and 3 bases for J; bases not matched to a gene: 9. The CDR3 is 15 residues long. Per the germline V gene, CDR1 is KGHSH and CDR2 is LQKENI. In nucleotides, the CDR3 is TGTGCCAGCTCCCCTAATCCGGGACAGGGCTACGAGCAGTACTTC. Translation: CASSPNPGQGYEQYF. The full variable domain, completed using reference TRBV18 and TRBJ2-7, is NAGVMQNPRHLVRRRGQEARLRCSPMKGHSHVYWYRQLPEEGLKFMVYLQKENIIDESGMPKERFSAEFPKEGPSILRIQQVVRGDSAAYFCASSPNPGQGYEQYFGPGTRLTVT.

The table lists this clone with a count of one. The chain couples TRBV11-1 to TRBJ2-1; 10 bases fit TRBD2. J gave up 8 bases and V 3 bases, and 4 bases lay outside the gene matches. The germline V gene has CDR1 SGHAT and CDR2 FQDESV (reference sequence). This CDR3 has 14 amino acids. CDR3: CASSFLAGAHEQFF. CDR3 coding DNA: TGTGCCAGCAGCTTTCTAGCGGGAGCCCATGAGCAGTTCTTC.

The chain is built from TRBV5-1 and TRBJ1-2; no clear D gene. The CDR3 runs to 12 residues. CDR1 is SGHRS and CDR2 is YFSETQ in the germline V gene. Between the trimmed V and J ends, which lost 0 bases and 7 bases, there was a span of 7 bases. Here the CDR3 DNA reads TGCGCCAGCAGCTTGGTACCAGGTGGCTACACCTTC. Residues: CASSLVPGGYTF. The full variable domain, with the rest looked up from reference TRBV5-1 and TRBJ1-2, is KAGVTQTPRYLIKTRGQQVTLSCSPISGHRSVSWYQQTPGQGLQFLFEYFSETQRNKGNFPGRFSGRQFSNSRSEMNVSTLELGDSALYLCASSLVPGGYTFGSGTRLTVV.

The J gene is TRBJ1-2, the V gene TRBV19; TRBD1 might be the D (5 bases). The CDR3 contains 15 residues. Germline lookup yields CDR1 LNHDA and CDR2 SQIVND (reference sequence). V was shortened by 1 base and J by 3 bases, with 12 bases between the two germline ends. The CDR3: CASSIGPGLDYGYTF. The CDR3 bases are TGTGCCAGTAGTATAGGGCCAGGGCTCGACTATGGCTACACCTTC.

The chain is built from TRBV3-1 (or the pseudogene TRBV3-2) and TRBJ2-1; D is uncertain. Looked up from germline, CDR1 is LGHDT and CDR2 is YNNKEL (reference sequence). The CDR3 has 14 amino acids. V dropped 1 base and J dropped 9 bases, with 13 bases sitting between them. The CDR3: CASSQGVAGVEQFF. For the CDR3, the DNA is TGTGCCAGCAGCCAAGGAGTTGCAGGTGTTGAGCAGTTCTTC.

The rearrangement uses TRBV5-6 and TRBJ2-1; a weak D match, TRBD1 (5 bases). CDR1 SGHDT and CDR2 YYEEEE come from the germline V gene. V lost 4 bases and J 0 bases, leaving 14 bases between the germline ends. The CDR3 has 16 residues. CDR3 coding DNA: TGTGCCAGCAGCCTTACAGGCTTTAGCTCCTACAATGAGCAGTTCTTC. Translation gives CASSLTGFSSYNEQFF.

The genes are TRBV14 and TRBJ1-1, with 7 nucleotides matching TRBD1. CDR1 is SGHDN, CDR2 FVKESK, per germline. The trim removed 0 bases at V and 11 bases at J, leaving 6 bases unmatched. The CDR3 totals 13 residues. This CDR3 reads CASSQDRHRGAFF. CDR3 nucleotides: TGTGCCAGCAGCCAAGATAGACACAGGGGCGCTTTCTTT.

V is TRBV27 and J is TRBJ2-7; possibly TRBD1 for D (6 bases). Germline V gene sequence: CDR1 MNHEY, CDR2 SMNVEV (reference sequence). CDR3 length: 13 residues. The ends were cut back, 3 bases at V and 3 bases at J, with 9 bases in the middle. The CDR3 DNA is TGTGCCAGCAGTTTCGGACAGTACTACGAGCAGTACTTC. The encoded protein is CASSFGQYYEQYF.

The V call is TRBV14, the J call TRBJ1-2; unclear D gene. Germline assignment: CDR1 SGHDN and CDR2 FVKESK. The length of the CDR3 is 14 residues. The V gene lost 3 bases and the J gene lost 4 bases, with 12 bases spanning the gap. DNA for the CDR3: TGTGCCAGCAGCCAGCACAGCAGATCCTATGGCTACACCTTC. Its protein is CASSQHSRSYGYTF. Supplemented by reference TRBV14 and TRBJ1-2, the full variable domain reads EAGVTQFPSHSVIEKGQTVTLRCDPISGHDNLYWYRRVMGKEIKFLLHFVKESKQDESGMPNNRFLAERTGGTYSTLKVQPAELEDSGVYFCASSQHSRSYGYTFGSGTRLTVV.

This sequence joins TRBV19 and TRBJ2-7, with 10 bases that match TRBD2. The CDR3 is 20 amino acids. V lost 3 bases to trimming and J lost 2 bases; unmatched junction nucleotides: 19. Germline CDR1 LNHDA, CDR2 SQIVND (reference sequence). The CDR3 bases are TGTGCCAGTAGTATCGGACAGTCTCCTAGCGGGAGATTAGAACCCTACGAGCAGTACTTC. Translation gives CASSIGQSPSGRLEPYEQYF.

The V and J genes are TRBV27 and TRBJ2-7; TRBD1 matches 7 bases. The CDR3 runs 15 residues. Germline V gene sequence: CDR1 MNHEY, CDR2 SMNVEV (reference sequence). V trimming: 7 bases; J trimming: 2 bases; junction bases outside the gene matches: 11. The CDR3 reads CASTLKGAGPYEQYF. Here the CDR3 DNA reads TGTGCCAGCACCCTTAAGGGGGCTGGCCCCTACGAGCAGTACTTC.